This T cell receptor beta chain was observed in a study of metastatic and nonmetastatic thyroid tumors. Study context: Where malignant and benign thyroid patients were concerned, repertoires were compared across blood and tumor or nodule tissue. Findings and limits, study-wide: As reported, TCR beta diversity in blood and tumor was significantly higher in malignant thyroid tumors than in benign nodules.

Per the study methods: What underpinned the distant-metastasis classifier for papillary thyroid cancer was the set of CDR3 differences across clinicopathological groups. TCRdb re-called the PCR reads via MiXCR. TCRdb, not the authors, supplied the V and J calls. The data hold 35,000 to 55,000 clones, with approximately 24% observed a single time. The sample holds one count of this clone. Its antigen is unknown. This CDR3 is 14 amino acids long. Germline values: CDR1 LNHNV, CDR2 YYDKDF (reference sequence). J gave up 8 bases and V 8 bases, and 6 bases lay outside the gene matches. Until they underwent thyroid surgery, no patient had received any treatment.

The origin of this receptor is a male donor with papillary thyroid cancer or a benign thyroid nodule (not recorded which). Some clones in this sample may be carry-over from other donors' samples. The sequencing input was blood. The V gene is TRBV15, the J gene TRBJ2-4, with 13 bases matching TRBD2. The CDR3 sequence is CATSWTSGSHIQYF. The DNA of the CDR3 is TGTGCCACCTCTTGGACTAGCGGGAGCCACATTCAGTACTTC. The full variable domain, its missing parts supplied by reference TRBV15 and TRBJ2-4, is DAMVIQNPRYQVTQFGKPVTLSCSQTLNHNVMYWYQQKSSQAPKLLFHYYDKDFNNEADTPDNFQSRRPNTSFCFLDIRSPGLGDTAMYLCATSWTSGSHIQYFGAGTRLSVL.